This T cell receptor beta chain is drawn from a study of blood T cell repertoires in COVID-19 (TCRdb year 2020). In the study overall: Samples covering the acute and convalescent phases of COVID-19 were provided by collaborators in the United States, Italy and Spain. The prospective study material was composed of cDNA or gDNA derived from T cells, B-cell-depleted T cells, or PBMCs. Deeply sampled blood TCRbeta repertoires from subjects exposed to, actively infected with, or recovered from COVID-19 were included in the dataset. The repertoires were released in a freely available public database meant as a resource for research on the immune response to SARS-CoV-2. Samples came from the ongoing ImmuneRACE study (first 160 participants) plus 1,254 subjects from 6 global collaborators. A de-identified subject ID, COVID-19 status, age in years and sex were almost always included in the sample metadata. Where available, HLA class I and class II types were taken from metadata supplied by the sample provider and were not determined by assay-based typing.

The immunoSEQ Assay, a bias-controlled multiplex PCR, was used to amplify TCRbeta CDR3 regions from genomic DNA. The published analysis was carried out like this. Within the assay, amplification of reference gene primers was used to estimate how many nucleated cells each sample contained. To quantify the absolute abundance of each unique TCRbeta CDR3 rearrangement, sequence reads were collapsed and filtered. For each sample, productive Simpson clonality was calculated as the square root of Simpson's diversity index across productive rearrangements. TCRdb holds this immuneACCESS table with in-frame rearrangements only. Some clones are missing; in checked studies, unresolved V genes explain under half, and the rest has no known cause. V, J and clone size are taken as reported in that table, and D and trimming were inferred from the DNA itself. Here the sample has about 65,000 clones; approximately 77% occur a single time. The leading ten clones occupy 25% to 40% of the sample.

The collaborating institutions used their own protocols to collect whole blood in K2EDTA tubes. For TCRbeta analysis, collaborators shipped samples in one of three forms: frozen whole blood, isolated PBMCs, or DNA extracted from either of those sample types. On the study overall, not on this receptor specifically: Clinical and demographic metadata were provided uncurated, with the amount varying by source and participant.

In its sample, this clone was seen a few times. Its target antigen remains unknown. Base qualities are not recorded, but no much larger clone differs from it by a single base. Trimming takes 7 bases from V and 5 bases from J, and the germline ends sit 15 bases apart. The CDR3 numbers 13 residues from cysteine through phenylalanine. Kept here is only the CDR3 DNA, which spans 39 bases and is read in frame from base 1. Sequences SGHRS (CDR1) and YFSETQ (CDR2) are obtained from the germline V gene. This TCR was recovered from a human donor in a cohort sampled during active COVID-19. The sample consisted of peripheral blood. This chain joins TRBV5-1 to TRBJ2-5; the D gene identity is not certain. The nucleotides are TGCGCCAGCCGTGAGCCTCCCGGGGAGACCCAGTACTTC. This codes for CASREPPGETQYF.